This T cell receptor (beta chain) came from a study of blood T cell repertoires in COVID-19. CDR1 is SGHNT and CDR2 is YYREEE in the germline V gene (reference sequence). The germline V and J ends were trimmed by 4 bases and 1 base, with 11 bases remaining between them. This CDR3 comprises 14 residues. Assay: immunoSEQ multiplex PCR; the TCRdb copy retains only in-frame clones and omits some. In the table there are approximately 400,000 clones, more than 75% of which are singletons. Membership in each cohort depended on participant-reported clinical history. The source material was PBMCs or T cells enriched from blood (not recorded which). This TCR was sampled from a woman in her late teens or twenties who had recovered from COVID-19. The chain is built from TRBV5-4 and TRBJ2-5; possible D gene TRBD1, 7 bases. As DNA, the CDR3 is TGTGCCAGCAGCGGGGGGACAGCCCAAGAGACCCAGTACTTC. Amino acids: CASSGGTAQETQYF.